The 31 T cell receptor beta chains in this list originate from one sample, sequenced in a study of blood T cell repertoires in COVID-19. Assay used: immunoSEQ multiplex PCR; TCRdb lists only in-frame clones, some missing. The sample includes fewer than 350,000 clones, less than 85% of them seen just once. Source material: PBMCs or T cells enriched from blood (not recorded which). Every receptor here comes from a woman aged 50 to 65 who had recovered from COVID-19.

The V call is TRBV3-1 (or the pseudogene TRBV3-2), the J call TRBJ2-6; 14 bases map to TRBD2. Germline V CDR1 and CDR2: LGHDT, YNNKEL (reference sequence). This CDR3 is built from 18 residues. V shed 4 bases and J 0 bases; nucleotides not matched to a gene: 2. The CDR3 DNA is TGTGCCAGCAGCCGACTAGCGGGGGGGCGCTCTGGGGCCAACGTCCTGACTTTC. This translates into CASSRLAGGRSGANVLTF.

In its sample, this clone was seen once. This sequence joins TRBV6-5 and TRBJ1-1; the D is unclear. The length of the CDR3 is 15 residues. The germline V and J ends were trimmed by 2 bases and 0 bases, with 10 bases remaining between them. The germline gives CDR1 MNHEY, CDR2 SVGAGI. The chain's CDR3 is CASSYLDTMNTEAFF. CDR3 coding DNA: TGTGCCAGCAGTTACCTTGACACCATGAACACTGAAGCTTTCTTT.

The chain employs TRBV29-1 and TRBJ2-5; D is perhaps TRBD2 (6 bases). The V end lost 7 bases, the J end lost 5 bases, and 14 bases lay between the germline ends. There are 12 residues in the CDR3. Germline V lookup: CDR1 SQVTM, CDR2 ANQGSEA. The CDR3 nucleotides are TGCAGCGCCGGAGGGGCGGGGGAGACCCAGTACTTC. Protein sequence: CSAGGAGETQYF.

CDR3 in amino acids: CASSQVRGSPLHF. The CDR3 coding sequence is TGTGCCAGCAGCCAAGTTAGGGGCTCACCCCTCCACTTT. This rearrangement joins TRBV14 to TRBJ1-6; D may be TRBD1 (5 bases). The CDR3 loop spans 13 amino acids. Trimming took 1 base from V and 10 from J, leaving 8 bases between them. Germline-derived CDR1 and CDR2 are SGHDN and FVKESK. The whole variable domain, remainder taken from reference TRBV14 and TRBJ1-6, is EAGVTQFPSHSVIEKGQTVTLRCDPISGHDNLYWYRRVMGKEIKFLLHFVKESKQDESGMPNNRFLAERTGGTYSTLKVQPAELEDSGVYFCASSQVRGSPLHFGNGTRLTVT.

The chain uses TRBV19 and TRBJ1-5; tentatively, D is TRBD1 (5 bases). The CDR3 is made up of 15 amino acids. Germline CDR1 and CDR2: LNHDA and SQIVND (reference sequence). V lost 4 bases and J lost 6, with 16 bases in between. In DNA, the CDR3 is TGTGCCAGTAGTAAGACAGCTTTGGGGATTCAGCCCCAGCATTTT. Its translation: CASSKTALGIQPQHF. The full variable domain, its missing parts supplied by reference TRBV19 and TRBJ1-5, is DGGITQSPKYLFRKEGQNVTLSCEQNLNHDAMYWYRQDPGQGLRLIYYSQIVNDFQKGDIAEGYSVSREKKESFPLTVTSAQKNPTAFYLCASSKTALGIQPQHFGDGTRLSIL.

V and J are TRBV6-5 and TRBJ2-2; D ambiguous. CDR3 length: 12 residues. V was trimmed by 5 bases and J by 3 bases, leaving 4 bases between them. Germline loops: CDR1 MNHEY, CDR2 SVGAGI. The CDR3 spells CASSRDTGELFF. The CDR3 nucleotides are TGTGCCAGCAGTCGGGACACCGGGGAGCTGTTTTTT.

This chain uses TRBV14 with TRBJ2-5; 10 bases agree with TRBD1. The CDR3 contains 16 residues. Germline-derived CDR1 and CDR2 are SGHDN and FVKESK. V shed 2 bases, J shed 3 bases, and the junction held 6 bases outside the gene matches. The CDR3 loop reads CASSQYWGTGEETQYF. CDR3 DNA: TGTGCCAGCAGCCAATACTGGGGGACAGGGGAAGAGACCCAGTACTTC.

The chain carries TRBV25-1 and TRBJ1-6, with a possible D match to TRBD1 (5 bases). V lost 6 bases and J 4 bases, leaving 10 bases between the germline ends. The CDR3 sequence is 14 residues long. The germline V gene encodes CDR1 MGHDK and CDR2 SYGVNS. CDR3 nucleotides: TGTGCCAGCAGCGAGCAGGGTTATAATTCACCCCTCCACTTT. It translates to CASSEQGYNSPLHF.

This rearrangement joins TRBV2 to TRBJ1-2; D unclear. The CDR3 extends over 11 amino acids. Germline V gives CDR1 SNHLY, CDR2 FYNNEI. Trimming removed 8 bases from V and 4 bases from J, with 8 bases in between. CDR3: CASGPAYGYTF. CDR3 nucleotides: TGTGCCAGCGGGCCCGCCTATGGCTACACCTTC.

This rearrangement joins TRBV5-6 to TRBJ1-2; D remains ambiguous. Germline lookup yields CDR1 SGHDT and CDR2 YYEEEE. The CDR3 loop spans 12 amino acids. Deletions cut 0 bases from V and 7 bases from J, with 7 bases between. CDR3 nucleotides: TGTGCCAGCAGCTTGGTAGCGGCTGGCTACACCTTC. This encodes CASSLVAAGYTF.

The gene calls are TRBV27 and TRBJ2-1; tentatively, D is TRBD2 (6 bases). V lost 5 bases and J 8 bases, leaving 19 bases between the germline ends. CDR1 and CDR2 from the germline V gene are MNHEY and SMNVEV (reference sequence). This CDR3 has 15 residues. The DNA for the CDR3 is TGTGCCAGCAGTCCGTCGGACTATATTTACTATGAGCAGTTCTTC. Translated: CASSPSDYIYYEQFF.

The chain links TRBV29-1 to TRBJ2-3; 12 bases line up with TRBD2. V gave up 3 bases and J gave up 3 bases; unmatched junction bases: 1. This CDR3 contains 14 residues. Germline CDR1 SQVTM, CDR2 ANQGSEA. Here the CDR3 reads CSVETSGRTDTQYF. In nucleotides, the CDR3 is TGCAGCGTTGAGACTAGCGGGAGAACAGATACGCAGTATTTT.

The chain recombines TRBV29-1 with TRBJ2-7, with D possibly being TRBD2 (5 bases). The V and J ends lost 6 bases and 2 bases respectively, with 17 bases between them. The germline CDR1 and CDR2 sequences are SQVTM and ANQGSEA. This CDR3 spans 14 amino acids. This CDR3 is CSVGSGVGTYEQYF. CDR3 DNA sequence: TGCAGCGTGGGGTCTGGGGTCGGGACCTACGAGCAGTACTTC.

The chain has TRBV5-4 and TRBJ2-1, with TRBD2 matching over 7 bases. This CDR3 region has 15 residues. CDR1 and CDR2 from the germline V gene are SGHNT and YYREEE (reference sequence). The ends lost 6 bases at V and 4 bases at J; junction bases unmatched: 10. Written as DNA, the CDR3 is TGTGCCAGCACCCCAACCGGCGGGGGTTACAATGAGCAGTTCTTC. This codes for CASTPTGGGYNEQFF.

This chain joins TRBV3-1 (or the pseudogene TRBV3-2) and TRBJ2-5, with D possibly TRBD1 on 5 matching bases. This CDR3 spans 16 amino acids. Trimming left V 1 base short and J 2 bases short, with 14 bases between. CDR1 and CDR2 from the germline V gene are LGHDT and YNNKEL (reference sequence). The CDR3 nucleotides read TGTGCCAGCAGCCAAGTGCCAGGGAAGGGGCAAGAGACCCAGTACTTC. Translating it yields CASSQVPGKGQETQYF.

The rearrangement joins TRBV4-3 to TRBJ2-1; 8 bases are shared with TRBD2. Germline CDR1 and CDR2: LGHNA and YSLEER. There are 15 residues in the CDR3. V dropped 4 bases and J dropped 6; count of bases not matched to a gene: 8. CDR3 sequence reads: CASSRSVAGRNEQFF. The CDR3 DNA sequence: TGCGCCAGCAGCCGGTCCGTAGCGGGACGCAATGAGCAGTTCTTC.

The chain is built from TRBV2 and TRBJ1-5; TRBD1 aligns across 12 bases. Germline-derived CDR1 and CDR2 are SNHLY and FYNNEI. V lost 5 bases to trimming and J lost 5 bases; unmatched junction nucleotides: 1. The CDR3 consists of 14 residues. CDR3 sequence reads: CASSRDRGHQPQHF. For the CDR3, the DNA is TGTGCCAGCAGTCGGGACAGGGGGCATCAGCCCCAGCATTTT.

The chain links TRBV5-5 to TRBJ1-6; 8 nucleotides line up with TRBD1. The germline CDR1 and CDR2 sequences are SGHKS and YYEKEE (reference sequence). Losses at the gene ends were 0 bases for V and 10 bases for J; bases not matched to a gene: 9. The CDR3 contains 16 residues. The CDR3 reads CASSLAFRTGQSPLHF. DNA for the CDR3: TGTGCCAGCAGCTTGGCTTTTCGGACAGGGCAATCACCCCTCCACTTT.

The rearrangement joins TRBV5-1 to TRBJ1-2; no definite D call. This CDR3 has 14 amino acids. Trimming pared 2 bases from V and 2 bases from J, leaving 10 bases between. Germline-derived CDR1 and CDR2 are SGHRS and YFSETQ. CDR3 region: CASSFYGGNYGYTF. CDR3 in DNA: TGCGCCAGCAGCTTTTATGGCGGGAACTATGGCTACACCTTC.

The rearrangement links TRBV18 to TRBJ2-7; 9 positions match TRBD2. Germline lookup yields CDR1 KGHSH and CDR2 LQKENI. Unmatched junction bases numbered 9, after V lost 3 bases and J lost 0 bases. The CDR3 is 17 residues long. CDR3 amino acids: CASSPLAGGPGSYEQYF. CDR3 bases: TGTGCCAGCTCACCTCTGGCGGGGGGGCCCGGCTCCTACGAGCAGTACTTC.

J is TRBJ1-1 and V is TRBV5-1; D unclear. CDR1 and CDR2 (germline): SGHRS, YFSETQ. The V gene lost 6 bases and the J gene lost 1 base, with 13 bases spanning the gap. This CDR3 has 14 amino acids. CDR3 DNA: TGCGCCAGCAACCTTACACCTAGGAACACTGAAGCTTTCTTT. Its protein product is CASNLTPRNTEAFF.

The CDR3 protein is CASSLGDTSGAYEQYF. The DNA of the CDR3 is TGCGCCAGCAGCTTGGGGGACACTAGCGGGGCCTACGAGCAGTACTTC. The rearrangement uses TRBV5-1 and TRBJ2-7; TRBD2 matches at 10 bases. The CDR3 sequence is 16 residues long. Trimming at V came to 0 bases and at J to 2 bases, leaving 5 bases not matched to a gene. The germline CDR1 and CDR2 sequences are SGHRS and YFSETQ. The full variable domain, completed using reference TRBV5-1 and TRBJ2-7, is KAGVTQTPRYLIKTRGQQVTLSCSPISGHRSVSWYQQTPGQGLQFLFEYFSETQRNKGNFPGRFSGRQFSNSRSEMNVSTLELGDSALYLCASSLGDTSGAYEQYFGPGTRLTVT.

DNA for the CDR3: TGTGCCAGCAGCCAAGCCCCACAGGATACGCAGTATTTT. Its translation is CASSQAPQDTQYF. This rearrangement joins TRBV4-2 to TRBJ2-3; unclear D gene. The CDR3 has 13 residues. V was pared by 1 base and J by 6 bases, with 8 bases between. Germline lookup yields CDR1 LGHNA and CDR2 YNFKEQ.

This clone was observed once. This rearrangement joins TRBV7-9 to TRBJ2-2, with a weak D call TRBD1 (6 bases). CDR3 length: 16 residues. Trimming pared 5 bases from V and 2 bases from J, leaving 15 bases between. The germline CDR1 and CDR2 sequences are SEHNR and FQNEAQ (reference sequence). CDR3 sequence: CASSNQGGPNTGELFF. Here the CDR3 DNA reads TGTGCCAGCAGCAACCAAGGGGGTCCTAACACCGGGGAGCTGTTTTTT.

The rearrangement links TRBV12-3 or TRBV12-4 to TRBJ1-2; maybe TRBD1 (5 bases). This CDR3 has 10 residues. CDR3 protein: CARQPYGYTF. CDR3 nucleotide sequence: TGTGCTAGACAGCCGTATGGCTACACCTTC.

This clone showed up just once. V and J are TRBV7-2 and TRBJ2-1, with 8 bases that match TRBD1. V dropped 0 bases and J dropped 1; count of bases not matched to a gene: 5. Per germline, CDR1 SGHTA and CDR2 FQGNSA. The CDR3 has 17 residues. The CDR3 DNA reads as TGTGCCAGCAGCTTAGCCGGGACAGGAGTTTCCTACAATGAGCAGTTCTTC. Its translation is CASSLAGTGVSYNEQFF.

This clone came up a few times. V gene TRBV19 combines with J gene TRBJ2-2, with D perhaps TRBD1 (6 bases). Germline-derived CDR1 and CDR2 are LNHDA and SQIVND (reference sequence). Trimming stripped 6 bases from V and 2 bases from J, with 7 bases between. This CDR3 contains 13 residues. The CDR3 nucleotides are TGTGCCAGTAGGGACAGAAACACCGGGGAGCTGTTTTTT. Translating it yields CASRDRNTGELFF.

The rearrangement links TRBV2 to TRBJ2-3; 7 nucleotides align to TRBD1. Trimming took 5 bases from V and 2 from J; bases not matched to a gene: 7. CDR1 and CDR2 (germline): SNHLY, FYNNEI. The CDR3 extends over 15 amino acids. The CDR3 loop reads CASSRTGPLTDTQYF. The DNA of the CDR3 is TGTGCCAGCAGTAGGACAGGTCCTCTCACAGATACGCAGTATTTT.

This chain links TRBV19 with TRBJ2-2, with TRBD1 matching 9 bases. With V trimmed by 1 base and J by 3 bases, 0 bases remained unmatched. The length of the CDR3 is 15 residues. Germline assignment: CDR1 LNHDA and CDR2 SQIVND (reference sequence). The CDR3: CASSIGTGDTGELFF. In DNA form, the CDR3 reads TGTGCCAGTAGTATAGGGACAGGGGACACCGGGGAGCTGTTTTTT.

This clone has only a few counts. CDR3 sequence reads: CASSPLGRGTVNEQFF. The CDR3 DNA is TGTGCCAGCTCACCCCTAGGGCGGGGGACTGTCAATGAGCAGTTCTTC. The chain is built from TRBV18 and TRBJ2-1; 7 bases are a match to TRBD2. The trim removed 3 bases at V and 6 bases at J, leaving 11 bases unmatched. The CDR3 sequence is 16 residues long. Germline V CDR1 and CDR2: KGHSH, LQKENI.

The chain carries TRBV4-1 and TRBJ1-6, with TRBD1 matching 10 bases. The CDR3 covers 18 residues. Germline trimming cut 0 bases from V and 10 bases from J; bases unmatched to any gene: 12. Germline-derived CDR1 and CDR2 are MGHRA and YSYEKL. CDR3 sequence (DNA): TGCGCCAGCAGCCAAGAAACGGCAAGGACAGGGGGTTTCTCACCCCTCCACTTT. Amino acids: CASSQETARTGGFSPLHF.